Presented here are 13 T cell receptor beta chains from one specimen sequenced in a study of cytomegalovirus exposure and HLA in healthy donors. PCR was performed using 60 Vbeta and 13 Jbeta primers. The method was immunoSEQ multiplex PCR; TCRdb's version includes in-frame clones alone and lacks a portion of them. The sample shows approximately 200,000 clones, more than 75% of them seen only once. The sample taken for sequencing was PBMCs. These receptor sequences come from a woman aged 45 to 65 in good health and CMV-seropositive.

J is TRBJ2-7 and V is TRBV7-9; D ambiguous. Germline CDR1 reads SEHNR; CDR2 reads FQNEAQ (reference sequence). This CDR3 contains 13 residues. Trimming took 2 bases from V and 1 from J, leaving 6 bases between them. CDR3 region: CASSLLTSYEQYF. Here the CDR3 DNA reads TGTGCCAGCAGCTTACTAACTTCCTACGAGCAGTACTTC.

J is TRBJ2-7 and V is TRBV5-6; D not certain. V gave up 5 bases and J gave up 0 bases, with 12 bases separating them. Germline V gene data show CDR1 as SGHDT and CDR2 as YYEEEE. This CDR3 comprises 14 residues. CDR3 protein: CASRQSPSSYEQYF. The CDR3 bases are TGTGCCAGCAGGCAGTCCCCAAGCTCCTACGAGCAGTACTTC.

V usage is TRBV29-1 and J usage is TRBJ2-5; tentative D call: TRBD1 (5 bases). V lost 4 bases to trimming and J lost 0 bases, with 6 bases between them. CDR3 size: 12 residues. Germline assignment: CDR1 SQVTM and CDR2 ANQGSEA. CDR3 residues: CSVGQNQETQYF. Here the CDR3 DNA reads TGCAGCGTTGGACAGAACCAAGAGACCCAGTACTTC.

This chain joins TRBV28 and TRBJ1-2, with a weak D call TRBD1 (6 bases). The CDR3 runs to 13 residues. Trimming removed 2 bases from V and 8 bases from J, with 12 bases in between. From germline, CDR1 is MDHEN and CDR2 SYDVKM. The CDR3 DNA is TGTGCCAGCAGTTTAGGGGGCGCAAACGGCTACACCTTC. As protein: CASSLGGANGYTF.

The genes are TRBV5-8 and TRBJ1-3; no clear D. From germline, CDR1 is SGHTS and CDR2 YDEGEE. The CDR3 consists of 15 residues. Trimming took 1 base from V and 1 from J, leaving 9 bases between them. CDR3 amino acids: CASSLLEKSGNTIYF. In DNA, the CDR3 is TGTGCCAGCAGCTTGTTAGAGAAATCTGGAAACACCATATATTTT.

The V gene is TRBV7-2, the J gene TRBJ1-1, with 7 positions matching TRBD1. The CDR3 is made up of 14 amino acids. The trim removed 7 bases at V and 2 bases at J, leaving 7 bases unmatched. Germline V gives CDR1 SGHTA, CDR2 FQGNSA. CDR3 DNA: TGTGCCAGCACCACCACAGGGGAAAACACTGAAGCTTTCTTT. The encoded protein is CASTTTGENTEAFF.

The chain employs TRBV10-2 and TRBJ2-5, with TRBD1 matching 7 bases. The V and J ends lost 4 bases and 0 bases, in that order; junction bases with no gene match: 5. The CDR3 totals 15 residues. The germline V gene has CDR1 WSHSY and CDR2 SAAADI. CDR3 sequence: CASSVARGNQETQYF. For the CDR3, the DNA is TGCGCCAGCAGTGTCGCCAGGGGGAACCAAGAGACCCAGTACTTC.

This rearrangement joins TRBV2 to TRBJ2-5; 14 nucleotides align to TRBD2. The V and J ends lost 4 bases and 6 bases, in that order; junction bases with no gene match: 7. The CDR3 consists of 16 residues. Germline loops: CDR1 SNHLY, CDR2 FYNNEI. This CDR3 reads CASSVGLAGGTQTQYF. The CDR3 DNA reads TGTGCCAGCAGTGTTGGACTAGCGGGAGGTACGCAGACCCAGTACTTC.

This chain connects TRBV9 to TRBJ1-2; unclear D gene. V was trimmed by 0 bases and J by 7 bases, leaving 16 bases between them. This CDR3 region has 15 residues. Germline V gene lookup returns CDR1 SGDLS and CDR2 YYNGEE. In nucleotides, the CDR3 is TGTGCCAGCAGCGTAGACCCTGGCCCCCAATTTGGCTACACCTTC. Protein: CASSVDPGPQFGYTF. The full variable domain, its missing parts supplied by reference TRBV9 and TRBJ1-2, is DSGVTQTPKHLITATGQRVTLRCSPRSGDLSVYWYQQSLDQGLQFLIQYYNGEERAKGNILERFSAQQFPDLHSELNLSSLELGDSALYFCASSVDPGPQFGYTFGSGTRLTVV.

This chain uses TRBV5-6 with TRBJ2-7; 12 nucleotides match TRBD2. V lost 4 bases and J lost 1; bases outside the gene matches: 3. Germline V CDR1 and CDR2: SGHDT, YYEEEE. This CDR3 is 15 amino acids long. The CDR3 DNA sequence: TGTGCCAGCAGCACCACTAGCGGGAGGTCCTACGAGCAGTACTTC. This sequence encodes CASSTTSGRSYEQYF.

The rearrangement joins TRBV9 to TRBJ2-1, with 9 bases lining up with TRBD2. The germline V gene has CDR1 SGDLS and CDR2 YYNGEE. V lost 0 bases to trimming and J lost 8 bases; unmatched junction nucleotides: 9. This CDR3 has 16 amino acids. In DNA form, the CDR3 reads TGTGCCAGCAGCGTAGTACGAGCGGGGGGATTTTATGAGCAGTTCTTC. It specifies CASSVVRAGGFYEQFF.

This sequence joins TRBV6-1 and TRBJ1-4; 10 positions agree with TRBD1. Germline assignment: CDR1 MNHNS and CDR2 SASEGT. V dropped 3 bases and J dropped 2; count of bases not matched to a gene: 3. This CDR3 region has 16 residues. In nucleotides, the CDR3 is TGTGCCAGCAGTGAGACAGGGGGCGCGACTAATGAAAAACTGTTTTTT. It specifies CASSETGGATNEKLFF.

Worth noting for this clone: This may come from a read error, since a much larger clone is one base off. The same CDR3 is also encoded by other DNA sequences in this sample. CDR3 amino acids: CASSLQGLAGNEQFF. In DNA, the CDR3 is TGTGCCAGCAGCTTACAGGGACTAGCGGGGAATGAGCAGTTCTTC. The chain is built from TRBV11-3 and TRBJ2-1; TRBD2 agrees at 13 bases. The length of the CDR3 is 15 residues. J lost 7 bases, V lost 2 bases, and 2 bases had no gene match. Per germline, CDR1 SGHNT and CDR2 YENEEA.